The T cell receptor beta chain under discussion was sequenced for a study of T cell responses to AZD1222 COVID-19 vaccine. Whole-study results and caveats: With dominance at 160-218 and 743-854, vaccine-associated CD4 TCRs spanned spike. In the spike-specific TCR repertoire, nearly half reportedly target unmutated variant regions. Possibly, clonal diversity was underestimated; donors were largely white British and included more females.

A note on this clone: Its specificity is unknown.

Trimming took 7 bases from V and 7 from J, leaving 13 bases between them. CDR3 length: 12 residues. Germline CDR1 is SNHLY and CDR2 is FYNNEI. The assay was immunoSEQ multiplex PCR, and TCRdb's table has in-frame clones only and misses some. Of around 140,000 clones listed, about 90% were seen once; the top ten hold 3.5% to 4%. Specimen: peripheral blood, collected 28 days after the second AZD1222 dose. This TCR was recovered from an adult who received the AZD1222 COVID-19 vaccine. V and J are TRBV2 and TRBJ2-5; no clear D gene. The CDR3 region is CASTPMGGTQYF. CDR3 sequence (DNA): TGTGCCAGCACCCCTATGGGCGGGACCCAGTACTTC.